This TCR beta chain originates from a study of cytomegalovirus exposure and HLA in healthy donors. Study at large: The use of the same platform for the roughly 120 validation repertoires and the approximately 690 first-cohort repertoires was reported by a later analysis.

V shed 1 base and J 2 bases; nucleotides not matched to a gene: 5. The germline CDR1 and CDR2 sequences are SGHNT and YYREEE (reference sequence). This CDR3 contains 15 residues. Only in-frame clones appear in the TCRdb table, and some are missing; sequencing was by immunoSEQ multiplex PCR. In the table there are about 240,000 clones, more than 75% of which are singletons. Study outcomes and limitations: The dataset shows that most TCR sequences were rare, while some public TCRs occurred in many donors.

This clone appeared a few times. Its antigen is currently unknown. In the same sample, other DNA sequences code for this CDR3. What was sequenced was PBMCs. The clonotype was recovered from a man aged 18 to 30 in good health and CMV-seronegative. The V and J genes are TRBV5-4 and TRBJ2-7; TRBD1 matches at 8 bases. The CDR3 loop reads CASSLLTGAAYEQYF. CDR3 sequence (DNA): TGTGCCAGCAGCTTGCTGACAGGGGCAGCCTACGAGCAGTACTTC.